This is a list of T cell receptor beta chains from one sample in a study of blood T cell repertoires in COVID-19. Some clones are missing from TCRdb's copy, which holds only in-frame ones; the method was immunoSEQ multiplex PCR. The table shows more than 300,000 clones, with around nine tenths occurring only once. The sample consisted of PBMCs or T cells enriched from blood (not recorded which). The source is a woman aged 25 to 39 who had recovered from COVID-19. CDR3s leave out the opening cysteine and the closing phenylalanine or tryptophan. Fields, in order: V gene, J gene, CDR3 protein.

>TRBV6-1|TRBJ2-3
ASSEQGRVGATDTQY
>TRBV5-1|TRBJ2-7
ASSFQWDRDSYEQY
>TRBV9|TRBJ1-3
ASSDRTENSGNTIY
>TRBV6-1|TRBJ1-2
ASSEPTGRDGYT
>TRBV4-2|TRBJ2-2
ASSQGRGYTGELF
>TRBV5-1|TRBJ1-3
ASSEQGSGNTIY
>TRBV6-5|TRBJ2-7
ASSSGHIYEQY
>TRBV7-2|TRBJ1-3
ASSFTGTGSGNTIY
>TRBV4-1|TRBJ2-3
ASSQDPWWLFFTDTQY
>TRBV21-1|TRBJ2-7
ASLTRTPSYEQY
>TRBV4-3|TRBJ2-3
ASSQAVPSTDTQY
>TRBV30|TRBJ1-4
AWSEWNRVNEKLF
>TRBV18|TRBJ1-4
ASSSAEGRNEKLF
>TRBV7-9|TRBJ1-1
ASSREQGGTEAF
>TRBV7-3|TRBJ2-2
ASTLGLAGINTGELF
>TRBV7-9|TRBJ2-5
ASSPLGTVQETQY
>TRBV5-1|TRBJ1-4
ASSLSTRVGEKLF
>TRBV5-6|TRBJ2-7
ASSSVHLRGAANEQY
>TRBV21-1|TRBJ2-3
ASSKWPPSSTDTQY
>TRBV7-2|TRBJ1-5
ASSLTGFQPQH
>TRBV7-9|TRBJ2-3
ASSLARGSPGADTQY
>TRBV19|TRBJ1-5
ASSMGAQDNQPQH
>TRBV5-1|TRBJ2-7
ASSLGQGDRYEQY
>TRBV13|TRBJ2-7
ASSLVRGSYEQY
>TRBV7-2|TRBJ2-7
ASSPRTGEDEQY
>TRBV19|TRBJ1-1
ASSITNPSGPAF
>TRBV6-6|TRBJ1-4
ASSPGPTNSEKLF
>TRBV11-2|TRBJ2-7
ASSLQGEKPYEQY
>TRBV4-3|TRBJ1-2
ASSQESLDRFLGYT
>TRBV19|TRBJ1-5
ASSTLGRDSEPQH
>TRBV4-1|TRBJ2-5
ASSISSGKETQY
>TRBV18|TRBJ2-7
ASSTGTATYEQY
>TRBV10-1|TRBJ2-2
ASSRPGTGELF
>TRBV30|TRBJ1-4
AWSVLGGATNEKLF
>TRBV6-5|TRBJ2-1
ASSLLAGAHHEQF
>TRBV6-2/TRBV6-3|TRBJ2-7
ASSYTPEWTGGTPYEQY
>TRBV7-2|TRBJ2-7
ASSLETAVYEQY
>TRBV13|TRBJ2-3
ASSYSGRERTDTQY
>TRBV5-6|TRBJ1-1
ASSLAMGQGGGTEAF
>TRBV5-4|TRBJ2-1
ASSKLLAVNKQF
>TRBV6-6|TRBJ1-4
ASSYSGGPNEKLF
>TRBV20-1|TRBJ1-5
SASPGYLPQH
>TRBV7-9|TRBJ1-2
ASSSLSPGPYGGYT
>TRBV7-3|TRBJ2-7
ASSLGGQSYEQY
>TRBV14|TRBJ1-2
ASSQGKLRQPHT
>TRBV19|TRBJ2-1
ASSIVVYNEQF
>TRBV15|TRBJ1-2
ATSRDDRSTYGYT
>TRBV6-5|TRBJ2-2
ASSGGLAGAGELF
>TRBV7-6|TRBJ1-3
ASTGRPGGSGNTIY
>TRBV7-3|TRBJ1-1
ASSSQGADTEAF
>TRBV6-5|TRBJ1-1
ASRTGNTEAF
>TRBV30|TRBJ1-4
AWMSKSGQGNDEKLF
>TRBV24-1|TRBJ2-1
ATQREGRNEQF
>TRBV11-2|TRBJ2-1
ASSSNAFPSGGSYNEQF
>TRBV9|TRBJ2-5
ASSVLEGDIQETQY
>TRBV7-2|TRBJ2-7
ASSPRQGSHEQY
>TRBV5-1|TRBJ1-1
ASSHKTPGAGTEAF
>TRBV13|TRBJ1-2
ATSRGVNYGYT
>TRBV30|TRBJ1-1
AWKAPIHGGTEAF